What follows describes a single TCR beta chain. Its specificity is not known. This sample is part of a study of pediatric ulcerative colitis. Study-wide findings and caveats: Ulcerative colitis patients shared more blood-rectal clones than controls. This repertoire reflects total lymphocytes rather than subpopulations like regulatory T cells. Substantially fewer templates came from a couple of patients' blood samples.

The germline V gene encodes CDR1 SEHNR and CDR2 FQNEAQ (reference sequence). This CDR3 has 15 residues. Germline trimming cut 5 bases from V and 4 bases from J; bases unmatched to any gene: 8. Some clones are missing from TCRdb's copy, which holds only in-frame ones; the method was immunoSEQ multiplex PCR. The top ten clones hold more than 0.85% of a sample with 11,000 to 15,000 clones, more than 80% of them seen once. This receptor was taken from a boy between 10 and 17 years old with moderate ulcerative colitis. The sequencing input was blood. V is TRBV7-9 and J is TRBJ2-1, with 7 bases that match TRBD2. The CDR3 nucleotides are TGTGCCAGCAGCCTCGGCGGGGGTGTTTACAATGAGCAGTTCTTC. This encodes CASSLGGGVYNEQFF. Combining the CDR3 with reference TRBV7-9 and TRBJ2-1 gives the whole variable domain DTGVSQNPRHKITKRGQNVTFRCDPISEHNRLYWYRQTLGQGPEFLTYFQNEAQLEKSRLLSDRFSAERPKGSFSTLEIQRTEQGDSAMYLCASSLGGGVYNEQFFGPGTRLTVL.